This T cell receptor beta chain was sequenced for a study of Graves' ophthalmopathy and Graves' hyperthyroidism. The sample holds many counts of this clonotype. Investigators amplified TCR beta CDR3 regions from RNA transcripts. In the first round, RT-PCR was carried out with HTBI primers, and a multiplex PCR formed the second round. From the multiplex PCR reads, TCRdb called clonotypes with MiXCR, one entry per CDR3 protein. The sample has approximately 480,000 distinct CDR3 sequences, 13% to 15% seen once. Per germline, CDR1 MNHEY and CDR2 SVGAGI. Trimming cost V 0 bases and J 3 bases; bases outside gene matches: 5. The CDR3 has 15 amino acids.

The rearrangement links TRBV6-5 to TRBJ2-7; 7 bases line up with TRBD2. The sample consisted of blood. This clonotype originated in a woman aged 25 to 45 with Graves' ophthalmopathy. CDR3 loop: CASSYSSGAVYEQYF. In nucleotides, the CDR3 is TGTGCCAGCAGTTACTCAAGCGGGGCTGTCTACGAGCAGTACTTC.